This TCR beta chain stems from a study of blood T cell repertoires in COVID-19. Sequenced by immunoSEQ multiplex PCR; TCRdb stores in-frame clones only, minus some. This table has more than 250,000 clones, around nine tenths appearing once. Germline V CDR1 and CDR2: SGHTA, FQGNSA. This CDR3 contains 14 residues. With V trimmed by 5 bases and J by 1 base, 2 bases remained unmatched. Study members were between about 18 and 90 years old and lived in 20 to 30 US regions. This chain uses TRBV7-2 with TRBJ2-5; 9 nucleotides align to TRBD2. This receptor was identified in a middle-aged woman who had recovered from COVID-19. The sample comprised PBMCs or T cells enriched from blood (not recorded which). The CDR3 DNA reads TGTGCCAGCAGCCTTAGCGGGGGCCAAGAGACCCAGTACTTC. Its translation is CASSLSGGQETQYF.